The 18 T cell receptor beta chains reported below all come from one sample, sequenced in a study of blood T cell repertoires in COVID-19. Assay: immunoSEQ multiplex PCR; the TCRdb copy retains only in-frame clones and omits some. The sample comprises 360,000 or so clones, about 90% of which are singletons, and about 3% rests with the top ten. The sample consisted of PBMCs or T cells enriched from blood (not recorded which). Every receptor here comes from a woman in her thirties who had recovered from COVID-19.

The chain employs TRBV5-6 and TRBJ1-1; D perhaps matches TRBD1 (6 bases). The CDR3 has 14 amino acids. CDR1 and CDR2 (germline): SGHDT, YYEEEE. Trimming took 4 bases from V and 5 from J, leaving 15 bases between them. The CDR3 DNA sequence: TGTGCCAGCAGCGCAAACAGGGATGGAACTGAAGCTTTCTTT. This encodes CASSANRDGTEAFF.

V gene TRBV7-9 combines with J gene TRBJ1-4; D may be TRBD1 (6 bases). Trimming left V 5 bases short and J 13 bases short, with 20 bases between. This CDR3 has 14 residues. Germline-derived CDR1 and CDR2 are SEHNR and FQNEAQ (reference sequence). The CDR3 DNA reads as TGTGCCAGCAGCGCGTGGGACAACCAGGAGCGACTGTTTTTT. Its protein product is CASSAWDNQERLFF.

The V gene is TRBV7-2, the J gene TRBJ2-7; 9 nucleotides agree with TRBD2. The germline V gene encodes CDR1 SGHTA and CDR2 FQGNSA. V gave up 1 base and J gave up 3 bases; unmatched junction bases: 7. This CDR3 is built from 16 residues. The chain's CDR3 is CASSLVPTSGYYEQYF. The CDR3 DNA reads TGTGCCAGCAGCTTAGTCCCGACTAGCGGTTACTACGAGCAGTACTTC. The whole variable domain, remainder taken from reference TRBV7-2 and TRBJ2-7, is GAGVSQSPSNKVTEKGKDVELRCDPISGHTALYWYRQSLGQGLEFLIYFQGNSAPDKSGLPSDRFSAERTGGSVSTLTIQRTQQEDSAVYLCASSLVPTSGYYEQYFGPGTRLTVT.

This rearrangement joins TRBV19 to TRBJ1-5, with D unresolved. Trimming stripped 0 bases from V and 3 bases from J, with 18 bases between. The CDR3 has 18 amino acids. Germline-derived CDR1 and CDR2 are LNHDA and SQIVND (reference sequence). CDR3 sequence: CASSIDWGARRDNQPQHF. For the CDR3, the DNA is TGTGCCAGTAGTATAGATTGGGGAGCCCGGAGGGACAATCAGCCCCAGCATTTT.

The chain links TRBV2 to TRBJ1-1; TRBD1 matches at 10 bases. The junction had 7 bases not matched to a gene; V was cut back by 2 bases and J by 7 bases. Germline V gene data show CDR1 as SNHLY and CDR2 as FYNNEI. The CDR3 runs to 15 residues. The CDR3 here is CASSERTGGTGEAFF. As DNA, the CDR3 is TGTGCCAGCAGTGAAAGGACAGGGGGGACGGGTGAAGCTTTCTTT.

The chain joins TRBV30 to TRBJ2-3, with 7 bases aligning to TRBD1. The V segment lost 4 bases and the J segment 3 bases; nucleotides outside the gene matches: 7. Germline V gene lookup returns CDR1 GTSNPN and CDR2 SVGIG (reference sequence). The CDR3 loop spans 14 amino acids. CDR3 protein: CAWTLTGLTDTQYF. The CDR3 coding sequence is TGTGCCTGGACCCTGACAGGGTTAACAGATACGCAGTATTTT.

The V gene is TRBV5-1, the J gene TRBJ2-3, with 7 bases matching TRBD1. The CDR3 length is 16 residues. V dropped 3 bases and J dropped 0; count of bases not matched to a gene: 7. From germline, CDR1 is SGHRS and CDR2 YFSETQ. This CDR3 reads CASSSQGTDSTDTQYF. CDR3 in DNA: TGCGCCAGCAGCTCACAGGGGACAGATAGCACAGATACGCAGTATTTT. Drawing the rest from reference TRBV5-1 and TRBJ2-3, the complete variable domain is KAGVTQTPRYLIKTRGQQVTLSCSPISGHRSVSWYQQTPGQGLQFLFEYFSETQRNKGNFPGRFSGRQFSNSRSEMNVSTLELGDSALYLCASSSQGTDSTDTQYFGPGTRLTVL.

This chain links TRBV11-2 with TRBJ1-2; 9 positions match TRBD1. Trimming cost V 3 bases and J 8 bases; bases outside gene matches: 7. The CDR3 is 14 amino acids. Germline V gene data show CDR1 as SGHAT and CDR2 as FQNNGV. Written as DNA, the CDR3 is TGTGCCAGCAGCTTGGGGACAGGGAGTTTAGGCTACACCTTC. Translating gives CASSLGTGSLGYTF.

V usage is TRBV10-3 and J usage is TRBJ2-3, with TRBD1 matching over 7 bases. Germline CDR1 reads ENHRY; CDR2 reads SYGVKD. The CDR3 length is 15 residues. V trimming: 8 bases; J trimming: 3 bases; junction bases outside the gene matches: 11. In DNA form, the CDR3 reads TGTGCCATCTCAGTATCCGGGACAGCAACAGATACGCAGTATTTT. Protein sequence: CAISVSGTATDTQYF.

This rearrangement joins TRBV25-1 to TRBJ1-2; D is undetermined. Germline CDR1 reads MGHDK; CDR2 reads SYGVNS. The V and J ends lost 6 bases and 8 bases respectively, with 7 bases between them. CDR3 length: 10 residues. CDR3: CASRRLGYTF. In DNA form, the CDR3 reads TGTGCCAGCAGGCGACTCGGCTACACCTTC.

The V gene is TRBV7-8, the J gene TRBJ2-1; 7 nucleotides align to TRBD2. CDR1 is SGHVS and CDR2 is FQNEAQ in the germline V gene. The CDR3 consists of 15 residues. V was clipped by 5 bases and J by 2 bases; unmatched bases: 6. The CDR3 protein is CASSPGGRTYNEQFF. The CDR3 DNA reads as TGTGCCAGCAGCCCCGGCGGGAGAACCTACAATGAGCAGTTCTTC.

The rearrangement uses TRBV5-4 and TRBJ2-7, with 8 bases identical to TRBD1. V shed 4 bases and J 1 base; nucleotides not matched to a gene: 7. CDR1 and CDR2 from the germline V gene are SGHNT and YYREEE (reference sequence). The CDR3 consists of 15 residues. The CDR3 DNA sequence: TGTGCCAGCAGCAGAACAGGGGGTACATCCTACGAGCAGTACTTC. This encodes CASSRTGGTSYEQYF.

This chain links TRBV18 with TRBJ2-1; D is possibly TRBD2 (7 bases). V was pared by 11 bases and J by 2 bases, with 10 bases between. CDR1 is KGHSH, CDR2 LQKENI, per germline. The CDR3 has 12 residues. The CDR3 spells CAGGATYNEQFF. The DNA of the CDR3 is TGTGCCGGGGGGGCTACCTACAATGAGCAGTTCTTC.

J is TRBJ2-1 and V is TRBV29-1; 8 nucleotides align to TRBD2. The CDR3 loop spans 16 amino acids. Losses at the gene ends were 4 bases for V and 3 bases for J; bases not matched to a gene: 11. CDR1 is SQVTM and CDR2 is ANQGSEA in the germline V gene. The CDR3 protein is CSVVAGPLNNYNEQFF. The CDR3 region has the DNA TGCAGCGTTGTAGCGGGACCCCTTAATAACTACAATGAGCAGTTCTTC.

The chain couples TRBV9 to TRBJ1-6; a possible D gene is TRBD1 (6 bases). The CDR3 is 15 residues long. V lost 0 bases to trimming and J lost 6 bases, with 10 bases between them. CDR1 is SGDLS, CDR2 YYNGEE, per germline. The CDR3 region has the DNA TGTGCCAGCAGCGTAGACAGGGCGGGTAATTCACCCCTCCACTTT. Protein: CASSVDRAGNSPLHF.

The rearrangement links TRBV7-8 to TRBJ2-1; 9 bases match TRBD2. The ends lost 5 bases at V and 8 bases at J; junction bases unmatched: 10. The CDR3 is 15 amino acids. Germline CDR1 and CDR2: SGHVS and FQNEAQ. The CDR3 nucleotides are TGTGCCAGCAGCCCGCAGGGAGCGGGGGGATATGAGCAGTTCTTC. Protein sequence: CASSPQGAGGYEQFF.

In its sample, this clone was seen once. DNA for the CDR3: TGTGCCAGCAGTTTAGCCAGGGGGCAAGGCTACACCTTC. Residues: CASSLARGQGYTF. The gene calls are TRBV12-3 or TRBV12-4 and TRBJ1-2; 8 positions match TRBD1. Losses at the gene ends were 0 bases for V and 8 bases for J; bases not matched to a gene: 2. The CDR3 has 13 residues.

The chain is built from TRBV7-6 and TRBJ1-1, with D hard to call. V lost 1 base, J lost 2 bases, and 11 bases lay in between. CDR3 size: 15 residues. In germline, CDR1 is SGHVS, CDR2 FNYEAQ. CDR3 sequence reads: CASSLGPTANTEAFF. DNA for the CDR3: TGTGCCAGCAGCTTAGGCCCTACAGCCAACACTGAAGCTTTCTTT.